The rows below give T cell receptor beta chains drawn from one sample of a study of shared T cell receptors in the human thymus. Clones were sequenced by immunoSEQ multiplex PCR, and TCRdb holds only the in-frame ones, with some missing. The data show 540,000 or so clones, 78% seen once. This sample was also put to use in a study of human thymus T cells.

The sequencing input was thymocytes. The receptors stem from a boy under two years old with a congenital heart defect. Each CDR3 is given with its conserved first and last residue. Fields, in order: V gene, J gene, clone size, D gene, CDR3 DNA, CDR3 protein. D genes are given only for firm matches. Clone size is given for some rows only: seen once, a few or many times, or a class if the clone is expanded.

TRBV5-4,TRBJ2-1,-,-,TGTGCCAGCAGCTTAAAGGGGAATGAGCAGTTCTTC,CASSLKGNEQFF
TRBV27,TRBJ2-7,-,TRBD1,TGTGCCAGCAGAAAGACAGGGGGCCCCTACGAGCAGTACTTC,CASRKTGGPYEQYF
TRBV15,TRBJ1-1,-,-,TGTGCCACCAGCAGAGACCGAGCCCAGGGAAGTGGAACTGAAGCTTTCTTT,CATSRDRAQGSGTEAFF
TRBV30,TRBJ2-4,-,-,TGTGCCTGGGCTCCCCTGCGGGGCGGAAACATTCAGTACTTC,CAWAPLRGGNIQYF
TRBV27,TRBJ2-7,-,-,TGTGCCAGCGGTCCCGGACGGGCCGGGAACTACGAGCAGTACTTC,CASGPGRAGNYEQYF
TRBV7-8,TRBJ2-3,-,TRBD2,TGTGCCAGCAGCTTAGCGACGCTAGCGGGAGTGATAGATACGCAGTATTTT,CASSLATLAGVIDTQYF
TRBV5-4,TRBJ1-2,-,-,TGTGCCAGCAGCTTGGCAGGGCCGAACCCCCTCTATGGCTACACCTTC,CASSLAGPNPLYGYTF
TRBV27,TRBJ2-3,-,TRBD1,TGTGCCAGCAGTTTTAAGGGGGCTTTGGGAGATACGCAGTATTTT,CASSFKGALGDTQYF
TRBV2,TRBJ2-7,-,TRBD1,TGTGCCAGCAGGGGGACAGGGGGGCCTCCTTCCTACGAGCAGTACTTC,CASRGTGGPPSYEQYF
TRBV28,TRBJ2-5,-,-,TGTGCCACCCGGGGAGCCGAAGAAGAGACCCAGTACTTC,CATRGAEEETQYF
TRBV5-1,TRBJ2-3,-,-,TGCGCCAGCAGCTATCTAGCGGACGGGGGGCATACGCAGTATTTT,CASSYLADGGHTQYF
TRBV28,TRBJ2-5,-,-,TGTGCCAGCAGTTTTAGGAGACCCCCCAATCGGGAGACCCAGTACTTC,CASSFRRPPNRETQYF
TRBV28,TRBJ2-3,-,-,TGTGCCAGCAGTTTAATCCCACTTAGCACAGATACGCAGTATTTT,CASSLIPLSTDTQYF
TRBV12-5,TRBJ2-5,-,-,TGTGCTAGTGGTTTGTCGGACCAAGAGACCCAGTACTTC,CASGLSDQETQYF
TRBV6-1,TRBJ2-3,-,TRBD2,TGTGCCAGCAGTGAAGCGGGAGAGACTAGCGGGAGGGCCGAAGATACGCAGTATTTT,CASSEAGETSGRAEDTQYF
TRBV27,TRBJ2-7,-,-,TGTGCCAGCAGTGCCTATGTGGGAGCCCCGGGCGAGCAGTACTTC,CASSAYVGAPGEQYF
TRBV9,TRBJ2-1,few,-,TGTGCCAGCAGCGTAGAACGGGAGATTGAGGCCTACAATGAGCAGTTCTTC,CASSVEREIEAYNEQFF
TRBV30,TRBJ2-7,once,TRBD1,TGTGCCTGGAGGGGCCAGGACAGGGGGCGGGAGCAGTACTTC,CAWRGQDRGREQYF
TRBV25-1,TRBJ1-6,-,TRBD1,TGTGCCAGCAACGGACAGGGGGCAGGGAATTCACCCCTCCACTTT,CASNGQGAGNSPLHF
TRBV7-9,TRBJ2-7,few,TRBD1,TGTGCCAGCAGCCCCGGGGACAGGGCAAGCTACGAGCAGTACTTC,CASSPGDRASYEQYF
TRBV28,TRBJ2-1,-,TRBD2,TGTGCCAGCAGCTGGGGGCTAGCGGGACTCAATGAGCAGTTCTTC,CASSWGLAGLNEQFF
TRBV20-1,TRBJ2-7,few,-,TGCAGTGCTACCGAGCGAGACGAGCAGTACTTC,CSATERDEQYF
TRBV4-3,TRBJ1-1,few,TRBD1,TGCGCCAGCAGCCCAGACAGGGAGGACACTGAAGCTTTCTTT,CASSPDREDTEAFF
TRBV4-1,TRBJ2-3,-,TRBD2,TGCGCCAGCAGCCTCCACTGGCTGGTTAGCGGGAGGGGAGGCACAGATACGCAGTATTTT,CASSLHWLVSGRGGTDTQYF
TRBV6-4,TRBJ2-1,-,TRBD2,TGTGCCAGCAGTGACCGGGACAGATACACGGTGACTAGCGGGAGAAACCACAATGAGCAGTTCTTC,CASSDRDRYTVTSGRNHNEQFF
TRBV7-8,TRBJ1-1,few,TRBD1,TGTGCCAGCAGCTCCAAGGGGGGCAGGGGGCTGGACACTGAAGCTTTCTTT,CASSSKGGRGLDTEAFF
TRBV7-2,TRBJ2-7,-,-,TGTGCCAGCAGCTTATCGCAGGGGCGCGAGCAGTACTTC,CASSLSQGREQYF
TRBV7-7,TRBJ2-3,-,TRBD1,TGTGCTAGCAGCTTCTCGGGACAGGCCACAGATACGCAGTATTTT,CASSFSGQATDTQYF
TRBV4-2,TRBJ2-1,-,-,TGTGCCAGCAGCCAAGTTGCGGAGTGGGAGGATGAGCAGTTCTTC,CASSQVAEWEDEQFF
TRBV6-5,TRBJ2-5,-,TRBD2,TGTGCCAGCAGAAGCGGGAGTAGGGAGACCCAGTACTTC,CASRSGSRETQYF
TRBV2,TRBJ1-3,few,TRBD1,TGTGCCAGCGGCTGGACAGGCTCTGGAAACACCATATATTTT,CASGWTGSGNTIYF
TRBV11-2,TRBJ2-3,-,-,TGTGCCAGCAGCCCTCAGGGGGGAGGCTCCACAGATACGCAGTATTTT,CASSPQGGGSTDTQYF
TRBV7-2,TRBJ2-7,-,TRBD1,TGTGCCAGCAGCGACAGGGGTAGGAGCTCCTACGAGCAGTACTTC,CASSDRGRSSYEQYF
TRBV18,TRBJ2-5,-,-,TGTGCCAGCTCACCACCGGCCAGGGCAGAGACCCAGTACTTC,CASSPPARAETQYF
TRBV7-2,TRBJ2-5,-,-,TGTGCCAGCAGCTTAGACCTTTTGGACTCTGGGCAAGAGACCCAGTACTTC,CASSLDLLDSGQETQYF
TRBV11-3,TRBJ1-4,-,TRBD1,TGTGCCAGCAGCGCCCGGGACAGGGGAAGGGAAAAACTGTTTTTT,CASSARDRGREKLFF
TRBV28,TRBJ2-2,few,-,TGTGCCAGCAGCAACGGCCTTGGTCGGCCCCCTGGTGCAGGCGGGGAGCTGTTTTTT,CASSNGLGRPPGAGGELFF
TRBV4-1,TRBJ2-2,few,-,TGCGCCAGCAGCCTACTACTCAAGGGGGAGCTGTTTTTT,CASSLLLKGELFF
TRBV25-1,TRBJ2-7,-,TRBD1,TGTGCCAGCAGTGAATTAGGGACAGAGCGCTTCGGCGAGCAGTACTTC,CASSELGTERFGEQYF
TRBV27,TRBJ1-5,-,TRBD1,TGTGCCAGCAGTTTATCCCGGGACAGGAATAGCAATCAGCCCCAGCATTTT,CASSLSRDRNSNQPQHF